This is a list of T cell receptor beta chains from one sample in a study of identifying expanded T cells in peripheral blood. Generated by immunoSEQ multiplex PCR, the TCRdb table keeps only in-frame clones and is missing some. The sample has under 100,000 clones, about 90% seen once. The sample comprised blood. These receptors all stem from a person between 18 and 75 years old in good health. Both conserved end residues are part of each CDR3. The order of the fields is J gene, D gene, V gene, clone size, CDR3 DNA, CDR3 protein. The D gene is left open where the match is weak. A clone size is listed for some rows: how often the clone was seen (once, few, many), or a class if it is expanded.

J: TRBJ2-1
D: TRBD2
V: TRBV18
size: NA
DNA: TGTGCCAGCTCACCATCAGCGGGAGGTTTAAACAATGAGCAGTTCTTC
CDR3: CASSPSAGGLNNEQFF

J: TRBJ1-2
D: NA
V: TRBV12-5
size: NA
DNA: TGTGCTAGTGGTTTGGTATCGGGCCGATTTAACTATGGCTACACCTTC
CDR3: CASGLVSGRFNYGYTF

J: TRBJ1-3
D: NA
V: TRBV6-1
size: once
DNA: TGTGCCAGCAGTGGGGTTGGTGTGGGAGGAAACACCATATATTTT
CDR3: CASSGVGVGGNTIYF

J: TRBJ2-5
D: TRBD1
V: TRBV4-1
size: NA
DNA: TGCGCCAGCAGCCGTAGCCAGATGACAGGGAACCAAGAGACCCAGTACTTC
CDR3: CASSRSQMTGNQETQYF

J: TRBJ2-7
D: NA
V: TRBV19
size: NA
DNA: TGTGCCAGTAGTATTGGAAGGATCCGGCCCTACGAGCAGTACTTC
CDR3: CASSIGRIRPYEQYF

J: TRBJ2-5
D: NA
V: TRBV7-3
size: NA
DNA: TGTGCCAGCAGCTTAGGGGGCCAAGAGACCCAGTACTTC
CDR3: CASSLGGQETQYF

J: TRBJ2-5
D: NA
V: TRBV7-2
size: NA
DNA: TGTGCCAGCAGCTTAAAACCTCAGAGGCATCAAGAGACCCAGTACTTC
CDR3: CASSLKPQRHQETQYF

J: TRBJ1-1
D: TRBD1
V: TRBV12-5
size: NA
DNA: TGTGCTAGTGGTTTGGGGACAGGTGAAGCTTTCTTT
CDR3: CASGLGTGEAFF

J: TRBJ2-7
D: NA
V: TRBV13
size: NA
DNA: TGTGCCAGCAGCTTAGTAGGGTTCCACGAGCAGTACTTC
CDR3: CASSLVGFHEQYF

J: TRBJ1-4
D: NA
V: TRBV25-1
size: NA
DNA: TGTGCCAGCAGCGAATCCTCGAGGGGAACTAATGAAAAACTGTTTTTT
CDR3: CASSESSRGTNEKLFF

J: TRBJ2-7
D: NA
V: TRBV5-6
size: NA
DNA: TGTGCCAGCAGCTTGGGGAGCCTTGCCTACTACGAGCAGTACTTC
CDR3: CASSLGSLAYYEQYF

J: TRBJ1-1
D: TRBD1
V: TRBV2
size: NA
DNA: TGTGCCAGCAGTGGGGACAGCCCGAACACTGAAGCTTTCTTT
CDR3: CASSGDSPNTEAFF

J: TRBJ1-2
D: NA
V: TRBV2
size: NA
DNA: TGTGCCAGCAAATTTAGACAGCTAGCAGCCTATGGCTACACCTTC
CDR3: CASKFRQLAAYGYTF

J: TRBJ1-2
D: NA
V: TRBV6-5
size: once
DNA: TGTGCCAGCACGTCCGGGGTCGGTGGCTACACCTTC
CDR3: CASTSGVGGYTF

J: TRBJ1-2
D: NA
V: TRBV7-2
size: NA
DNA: TGTGCCAGCAGCCACACCGCCGGATACGGCTACACCTTC
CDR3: CASSHTAGYGYTF